The 22 T cell receptor beta chains below all came from one sample that was sequenced in a study of monozygotic twins with inflammatory bowel disease. For each CDR3 protein, TCRdb gives one entry from its re-call of the 5' RACE reads, without DNA. The listing records 300,000 to 400,000 distinct CDR3 sequences. The sample taken for sequencing was blood. The receptors were gathered from a human donor with ulcerative colitis or Crohn's disease, or a healthy co-twin of an affected twin (not recorded which).

The chain combines TRBV27 with TRBJ1-5; TCRdb calls TRBD1, which cannot be checked without DNA. Germline V gene lookup returns CDR1 MNHEY and CDR2 SMNVEV (reference sequence). This CDR3 comprises 15 residues. The CDR3 protein is CASSLFGGSEGPQHF.

The chain combines TRBV20-1 with TRBJ2-2. The CDR3 is made up of 13 amino acids. CDR1 and CDR2 from the germline V gene are DFQATT and SNEGSKA (reference sequence). The CDR3 protein is CSARDRTTGELFF.

The chain links TRBV4-3 to TRBJ1-1. The CDR3 length is 14 residues. The germline CDR1 and CDR2 sequences are LGHNA and YSLEER. The CDR3 reads CASSQERGRGGAFF.

The chain joins TRBV4-3 to TRBJ2-5. There are 13 residues in the CDR3. CDR1 and CDR2 (germline): LGHNA, YSLEER. CDR3: CASSQELGKTQYF.

This rearrangement joins TRBV7-9 to TRBJ1-2. This CDR3 comprises 15 residues. Per germline, CDR1 SEHNR and CDR2 FQNEAQ (reference sequence). CDR3 residues: CASSLAHPEGGGYTF.

V and J are TRBV15 and TRBJ2-2; the D call of TRBD1 rests on TCRdb alone, since no DNA is present to check it. The CDR3 totals 15 residues. Germline assignment: CDR1 LNHNV and CDR2 YYDKDF (reference sequence). The CDR3 is CATSKQGLNTGELFF. The full variable domain, rest sourced from reference TRBV15 and TRBJ2-2, is DAMVIQNPRYQVTQFGKPVTLSCSQTLNHNVMYWYQQKSSQAPKLLFHYYDKDFNNEADTPDNFQSRRPNTSFCFLDIRSPGLGDTAMYLCATSKQGLNTGELFFGEGSRLTVL.

CDR3 in amino acids: CASSQGQGKNIQYF. The V and J genes are TRBV4-1 and TRBJ2-4; TCRdb lists TRBD1, though no DNA is available to test this call. The CDR3 runs to 14 residues. Germline CDR1 is MGHRA and CDR2 is YSYEKL.

The chain carries TRBV20-1 and TRBJ1-2; there is no DNA to check the TCRdb D call of TRBD1. Germline lookup yields CDR1 DFQATT and CDR2 SNEGSKA (reference sequence). There are 16 residues in the CDR3. The CDR3 region is CSANGQGLLANYGYTF.

V usage is TRBV12-3 or TRBV12-4 and J usage is TRBJ2-7. The CDR3 is made up of 13 amino acids. The CDR3 spells CASSFALPYEQYF.

CDR3 sequence: CASSAGHSGNTIYF. The rearrangement joins TRBV11-2 to TRBJ1-3; TCRdb's assignment of TRBD1 cannot be checked, as there is no DNA. CDR3 length: 14 residues. Germline lookup yields CDR1 SGHAT and CDR2 FQNNGV.

The gene calls are TRBV20-1 and TRBJ2-5. The CDR3 loop spans 17 amino acids. Germline V CDR1 and CDR2: DFQATT, SNEGSKA (reference sequence). Here the CDR3 reads CSARDSRTTYYQGTQYF.

The rearrangement links TRBV4-1 to TRBJ1-5. The CDR3 is 15 residues long. Germline V gives CDR1 MGHRA, CDR2 YSYEKL. The CDR3 sequence: CASSQDIEGHQPQHF.

This chain uses TRBV27 with TRBJ2-3; no DNA is available, so the TRBD1 call from TCRdb remains unchecked. CDR1 is MNHEY and CDR2 is SMNVEV in the germline V gene (reference sequence). CDR3 length: 15 amino acids. The CDR3 sequence: CASSFADRGTDTQYF.

The CDR3 spells CASSQGGGLARVGYTF. The rearrangement links TRBV7-2 to TRBJ1-2; checking the TCRdb D call of TRBD1 is not possible without DNA. Germline CDR1 and CDR2: SGHTA and FQGNSA. This CDR3 has 16 residues. Drawing the rest from reference TRBV7-2 and TRBJ1-2, the complete variable domain is GAGVSQSPSNKVTEKGKDVELRCDPISGHTALYWYRQSLGQGLEFLIYFQGNSAPDKSGLPSDRFSAERTGGSVSTLTIQRTQQEDSAVYLCASSQGGGLARVGYTFGSGTRLTVV.

The genes are TRBV12-3 or TRBV12-4 and TRBJ2-5; TCRdb proposes TRBD1, but this gene call is untestable without DNA. This CDR3 is built from 14 residues. CDR3 in amino acids: CASSLWGLVETQYF.

The chain links TRBV4-1 to TRBJ2-2; without DNA, the TCRdb call of TRBD1 cannot be checked. CDR1 and CDR2 from the germline V gene are MGHRA and YSYEKL. CDR3 length: 16 amino acids. CDR3 amino acids: CASSQAPGQQTGELFF.

CDR3 residues: CASSVVDRANTEAFF. The chain couples TRBV9 to TRBJ1-1; TCRdb proposes TRBD1, but this gene call is untestable without DNA. The CDR3 spans 15 residues. CDR1 and CDR2 (germline): SGDLS, YYNGEE.

The rearrangement links TRBV4-1 to TRBJ2-7; TCRdb calls TRBD1, which cannot be checked without DNA. Germline lookup yields CDR1 MGHRA and CDR2 YSYEKL. The CDR3 loop spans 15 amino acids. CDR3 loop: CASSHGQGEGYEQYF.

This chain uses TRBV29-1 with TRBJ2-5; no DNA is available, so the TRBD1 call from TCRdb remains unchecked. This CDR3 is built from 15 residues. Per the germline V gene, CDR1 is SQVTM and CDR2 is ANQGSEA. The chain's CDR3 is CSVAGGQANMETQYF. The complete variable domain, with remaining parts taken from reference TRBV29-1 and TRBJ2-5, reads SAVISQKPSRDICQRGTSLTIQCQVDSQVTMMFWYRQQPGQSLTLIATANQGSEATYESGFVIDKFPISRPNLTFSTLTVSNMSPEDSSIYLCSVAGGQANMETQYFGPGTRLLVL.

V is TRBV7-3 and J is TRBJ2-1; the D call of TRBD2 rests on TCRdb alone, since no DNA is present to check it. The CDR3 has 15 residues. CDR1 is SGHTA and CDR2 is FQGTGA in the germline V gene. The CDR3 sequence: CASSLRGGGYNEQFF.

The chain employs TRBV27 and TRBJ1-2; checking the TCRdb D call of TRBD1 is not possible without DNA. The CDR3 is 13 residues long. CDR1 and CDR2 (germline): MNHEY, SMNVEV (reference sequence). The CDR3 region is CASSLRQGRGYTF.

Here the CDR3 reads CASSLAGASYNEQFF. This sequence joins TRBV5-1 and TRBJ2-1; TCRdb indicates TRBD1, and absent DNA this call remains unverified. In germline, CDR1 is SGHRS, CDR2 YFSETQ. The CDR3 runs to 15 residues.